The TCR beta chain described here comes from a study of vaccination and CD4 T cells after COVID-19. Study-level information: Each person enrolled got two BNT162b2 or mRNA-1273 vaccine doses. Cells were stimulated with overlapping spike peptides from SARS-CoV-2, HCoV-NL63, HCoV-OC43 and HCoV-229E.

Details on this clonotype: Its target is not known.

With the Oncomine TCR Beta short-read assay, DNA from cultured CD4+ T cells was sequenced. One entry per CDR3 protein, called by TCRdb with MiXCR from the PCR reads. The sample records around 18,000 distinct CDR3 sequences, approximately 70% being singletons. The treatment here: approximately nine-day PBMC culture with coronavirus spike peptide pools or control peptides (ViraFEST assay). V shed 11 bases and J 8 bases; nucleotides not matched to a gene: 9. Germline lookup yields CDR1 LNHDA and CDR2 SQIVND (reference sequence). The length of the CDR3 is 12 residues. The chain recombines TRBV19 with TRBJ1-3; 7 bases line up with TRBD1. The source of this sequence is a human donor who had recovered from COVID-19. Sequenced material: CD4+ T cells from blood, cultured in vitro. CDR3 sequence (DNA): TGTGCCTCCAGGGGTCAGGGGGACACCATATATTTT. Translating it yields CASRGQGDTIYF.